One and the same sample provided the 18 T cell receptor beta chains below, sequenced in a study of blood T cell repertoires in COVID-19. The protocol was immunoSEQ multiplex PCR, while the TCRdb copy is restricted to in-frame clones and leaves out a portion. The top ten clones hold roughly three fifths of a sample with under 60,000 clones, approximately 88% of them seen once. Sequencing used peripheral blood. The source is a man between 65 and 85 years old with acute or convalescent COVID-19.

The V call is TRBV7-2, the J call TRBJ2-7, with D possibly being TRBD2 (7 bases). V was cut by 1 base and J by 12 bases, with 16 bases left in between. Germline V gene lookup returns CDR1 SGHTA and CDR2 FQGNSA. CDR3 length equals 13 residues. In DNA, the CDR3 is TGTGCCAGCAGCTTAGGTGGAGGGCGGGGGCTGTACTTC. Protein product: CASSLGGGRGLYF.

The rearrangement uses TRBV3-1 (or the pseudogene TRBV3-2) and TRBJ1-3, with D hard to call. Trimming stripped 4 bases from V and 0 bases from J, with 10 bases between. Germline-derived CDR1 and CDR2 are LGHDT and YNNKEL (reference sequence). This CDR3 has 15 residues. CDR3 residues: CASSPERSSGNTIYF. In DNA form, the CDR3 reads TGTGCCAGCAGCCCTGAACGCAGCTCTGGAAACACCATATATTTT.

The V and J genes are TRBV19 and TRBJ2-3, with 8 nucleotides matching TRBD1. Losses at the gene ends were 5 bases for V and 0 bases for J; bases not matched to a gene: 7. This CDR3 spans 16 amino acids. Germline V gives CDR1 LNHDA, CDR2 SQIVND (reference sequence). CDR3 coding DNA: TGTGCCAGTAGTCTTATAGGACAGGGCAGCACAGATACGCAGTATTTT. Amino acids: CASSLIGQGSTDTQYF.

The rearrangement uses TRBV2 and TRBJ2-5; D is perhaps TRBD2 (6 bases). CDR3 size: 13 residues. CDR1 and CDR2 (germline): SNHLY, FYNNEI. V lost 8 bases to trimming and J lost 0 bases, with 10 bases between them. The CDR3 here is CASGGANQETQYF. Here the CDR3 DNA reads TGTGCCAGCGGAGGGGCGAACCAAGAGACCCAGTACTTC.

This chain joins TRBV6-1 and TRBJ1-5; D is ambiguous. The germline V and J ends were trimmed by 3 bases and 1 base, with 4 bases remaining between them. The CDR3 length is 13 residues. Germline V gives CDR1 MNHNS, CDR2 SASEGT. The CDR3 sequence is CASSEGSNQPQHF. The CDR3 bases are TGTGCCAGCAGTGAGGGCAGCAATCAGCCCCAGCATTTT.

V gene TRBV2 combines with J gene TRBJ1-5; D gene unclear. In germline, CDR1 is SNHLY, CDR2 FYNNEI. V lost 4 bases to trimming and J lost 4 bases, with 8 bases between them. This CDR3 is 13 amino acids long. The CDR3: CASSVGANQPQHF. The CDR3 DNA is TGTGCCAGCAGTGTAGGAGCTAATCAGCCCCAGCATTTT. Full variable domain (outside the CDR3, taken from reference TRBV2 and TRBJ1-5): EPEVTQTPSHQVTQMGQEVILRCVPISNHLYFYWYRQILGQKVEFLVSFYNNEISEKSEIFDDQFSVERPDGSNFTLKIRSTKLEDSAMYFCASSVGANQPQHFGDGTRLSIL.

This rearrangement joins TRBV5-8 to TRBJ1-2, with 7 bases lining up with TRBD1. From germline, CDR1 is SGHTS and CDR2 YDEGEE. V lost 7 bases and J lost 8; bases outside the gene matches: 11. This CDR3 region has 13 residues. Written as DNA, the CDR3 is TGTGCCAGCGCCGACAGGGAGGCCCGAGGCTACACCTTC. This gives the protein CASADREARGYTF.

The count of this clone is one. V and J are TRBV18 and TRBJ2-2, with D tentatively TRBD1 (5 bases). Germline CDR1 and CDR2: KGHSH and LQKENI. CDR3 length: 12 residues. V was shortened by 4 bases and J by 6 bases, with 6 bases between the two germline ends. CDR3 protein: CASSLGAGELFF. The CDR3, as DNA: TGTGCCAGCTCACTAGGGGCCGGGGAGCTGTTTTTT.

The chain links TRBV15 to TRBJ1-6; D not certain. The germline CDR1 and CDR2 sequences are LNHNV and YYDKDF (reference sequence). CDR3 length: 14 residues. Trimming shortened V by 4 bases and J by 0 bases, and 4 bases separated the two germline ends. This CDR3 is CATSTFSYNSPLHF. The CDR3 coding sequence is TGTGCCACCAGCACTTTCTCCTATAATTCACCCCTCCACTTT.

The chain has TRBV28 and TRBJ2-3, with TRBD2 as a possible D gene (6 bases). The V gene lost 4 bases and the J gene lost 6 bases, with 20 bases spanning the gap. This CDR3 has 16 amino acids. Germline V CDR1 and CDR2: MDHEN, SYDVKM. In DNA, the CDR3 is TGTGCCAGCAGTTCCCCCAGGCGGGGTAAAGGGGATACGCAGTATTTT. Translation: CASSSPRRGKGDTQYF.

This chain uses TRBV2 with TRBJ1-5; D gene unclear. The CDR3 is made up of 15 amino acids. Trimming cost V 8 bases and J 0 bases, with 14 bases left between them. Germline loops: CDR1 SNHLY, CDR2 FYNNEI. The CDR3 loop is CASSKWAASNQPQHF. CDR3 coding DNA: TGTGCCAGCTCCAAGTGGGCAGCTAGCAATCAGCCCCAGCATTTT.

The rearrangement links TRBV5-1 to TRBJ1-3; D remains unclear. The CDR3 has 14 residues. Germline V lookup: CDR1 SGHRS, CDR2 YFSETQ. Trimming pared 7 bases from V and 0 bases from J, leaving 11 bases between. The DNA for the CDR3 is TGCGCCAGCGCGGAGTCGGGCTCTGGAAACACCATATATTTT. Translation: CASAESGSGNTIYF.

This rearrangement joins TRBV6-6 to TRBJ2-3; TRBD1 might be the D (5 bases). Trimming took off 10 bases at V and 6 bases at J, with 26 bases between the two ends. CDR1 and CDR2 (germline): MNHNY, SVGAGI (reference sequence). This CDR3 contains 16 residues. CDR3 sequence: CATNPGSAWGQDTQYF. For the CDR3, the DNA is TGTGCCACCAATCCCGGTTCAGCCTGGGGCCAGGATACGCAGTATTTT.

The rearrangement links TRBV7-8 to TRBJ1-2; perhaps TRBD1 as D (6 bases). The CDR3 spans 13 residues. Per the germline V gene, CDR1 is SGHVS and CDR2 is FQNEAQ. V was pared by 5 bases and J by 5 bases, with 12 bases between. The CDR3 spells CASSRGQTYGYTF. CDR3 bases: TGTGCCAGCAGCCGTGGACAGACTTATGGCTACACCTTC. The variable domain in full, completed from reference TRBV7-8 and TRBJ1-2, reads GAGVSQSPRYKVAKRGQDVALRCDPISGHVSLFWYQQALGQGPEFLTYFQNEAQLDKSGLPSDRFFAERPEGSVSTLKIQRTQQEDSAVYLCASSRGQTYGYTFGSGTRLTVV.

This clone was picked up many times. This CDR3 is CASSLVGVVSPLHF. CDR3 DNA: TGTGCCAGCAGCTTAGTAGGGGTAGTTTCACCCCTCCACTTT. The chain employs TRBV7-9 and TRBJ1-6, with D maybe TRBD1 (5 bases). Germline CDR1 reads SEHNR; CDR2 reads FQNEAQ (reference sequence). The CDR3 runs to 14 residues. V shed 1 base and J shed 9 bases, with 10 bases lying between them.

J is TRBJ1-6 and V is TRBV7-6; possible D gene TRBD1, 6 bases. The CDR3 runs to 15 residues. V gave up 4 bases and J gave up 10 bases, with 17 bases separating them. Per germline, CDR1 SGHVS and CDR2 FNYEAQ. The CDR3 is CASSSSGEMGSPLHF. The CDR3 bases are TGTGCCAGCAGCTCCTCAGGGGAGATGGGATCACCCCTCCACTTT.

CDR3 protein: CASSEFLKNSPLHF. In nucleotides, the CDR3 is TGTGCCAGCAGCGAGTTTCTTAAAAATTCACCCCTCCACTTT. This sequence joins TRBV6-5 and TRBJ1-6; the D is unclear. Looked up from germline, CDR1 is MNHEY and CDR2 is SVGAGI. The CDR3 has 14 amino acids. Trimming took off 6 bases at V and 7 bases at J, with 13 bases between the two ends.

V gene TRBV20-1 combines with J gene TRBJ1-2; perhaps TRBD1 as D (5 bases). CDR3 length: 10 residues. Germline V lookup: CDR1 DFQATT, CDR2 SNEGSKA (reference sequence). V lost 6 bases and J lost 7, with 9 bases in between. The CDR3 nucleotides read TGCAGTGCGAAGGGGTCTGGCTACACCTTC. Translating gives CSAKGSGYTF.